This T cell receptor (beta chain) was recorded in a study of T cells after yellow fever vaccination. Turning to the study itself: When fractions had low cell numbers, they were prepared with SMART-Seq v4 Ultra Low Input.

This clonotype showed up many times. Its target is unknown. Study results and limitations: After the booster, roughly 96% of CD4 and roughly nine tenths of CD8 primary-response clones were re-detected. Bulk-population clonotypes that are abundant could appear as contaminants in FACS-sorted repertoires.

One entry per CDR3 protein, called by TCRdb with MiXCR from the 5' RACE reads. The table includes about 58,000 distinct CDR3 sequences, approximately 6.5% detected once. V shed 3 bases, J shed 7 bases, and the junction held 4 bases outside the gene matches. This CDR3 is built from 14 residues. CDR1 and CDR2 (germline): SGHVS, FNYEAQ. Sequences were derived from CD8+ T cells sorted from PBMCs, sampled on the day of the first yellow fever vaccination. The chain couples TRBV7-6 to TRBJ2-1, with 9 nucleotides matching TRBD2. This sequence was found in a young man who received the YFV17D yellow fever vaccine. The CDR3 nucleotides read TGTGCCAGCAGCTTTCTAGCGGGGTTAAATGAGCAGTTCTTC. It yields the protein CASSFLAGLNEQFF.